What follows is one T cell receptor (beta chain) and its context. The antigen remains undetermined. The data belong to a study of metastatic and nonmetastatic thyroid tumors. General study findings and limits: Within blood and tumor, benign nodules reportedly had significantly lower TCR beta diversity than malignant thyroid tumors did.

Patients had received no treatment of any kind before thyroid surgery. Original methodology: Between-group CDR3 differences, defined by clinicopathological status, yielded a distant-metastasis classifier for papillary thyroid cancer. TCRdb called clones again from the PCR reads with MiXCR. These V and J calls rely on TCRdb rather than the paper's analysis. The data contain approximately 12,000 clones, 31% of them singletons. The germline gives CDR1 MDHEN, CDR2 SYDVKM. This CDR3 has 14 residues. V was clipped by 3 bases and J by 3 bases, with 12 bases between them. This TCR derives from a female donor with papillary thyroid cancer or a benign thyroid nodule (not recorded which). Some clones in this sample may be carry-over from other donors' samples. The genes are TRBV28 and TRBJ2-7, with D possibly matching TRBD1 (5 bases). Sequencing input: tumor tissue. The CDR3 bases are TGTGCCAGCAGTTTGGGGCCAGCGATCTACGAGCAGTACTTC. This translates into CASSLGPAIYEQYF. Full variable domain (missing parts from reference TRBV28 and TRBJ2-7): DVKVTQSSRYLVKRTGEKVFLECVQDMDHENMFWYRQDPGLGLRLIYFSYDVKMKEKGDIPEGYSVSREKKERFSLILESASTNQTSMYLCASSLGPAIYEQYFGPGTRLTVT.